This T cell receptor beta chain was observed in a study of cytotoxic CD8 clonotypes in ibrutinib-treated CLL. Clones were sequenced by immunoSEQ multiplex PCR, and TCRdb holds only the in-frame ones, with some missing. The sample carries over 250,000 clones, roughly 76% recorded once. The V end was cut by 1 base, the J end by 7 bases, with 16 bases between. Germline V gene sequence: CDR1 SGHAT, CDR2 FQNNGV. CDR3 length: 16 amino acids. V usage is TRBV11-2 and J usage is TRBJ2-2; D possibly corresponds to TRBD2 (6 bases). The sequences come from PBMCs, collected at disease progression, from a patient treated with ibrutinib. This clonotype originated in a human donor with chronic lymphocytic leukemia. In nucleotides, the CDR3 is TGTGCCAGCAGCTTAGCCCGGGGAGGAGGTGGCGGGGAGCTGTTTTTT. Its protein product is CASSLARGGGGGELFF.